The 10 T cell receptor beta chains below come from one sample, sequenced in a study of blood T cell repertoires in COVID-19. Assay: immunoSEQ multiplex PCR; the TCRdb copy retains only in-frame clones and omits some. The repertoire holds 12,000 or so clones, with roughly 90% as singletons. The sequencing input was peripheral blood. These receptor sequences come from a man between 65 and 80 years old with active COVID-19.

This CDR3 is CASSPDTKNTEAFF. CDR3 nucleotide sequence: TGCGCCAGCAGCCCGGACACGAAGAACACTGAAGCTTTCTTT. The chain employs TRBV5-1 and TRBJ1-1, with D perhaps TRBD1 (5 bases). Trimming cost V 4 bases and J 1 base, with 11 bases left between them. Per germline, CDR1 SGHRS and CDR2 YFSETQ. The CDR3 has 14 amino acids.

The chain carries TRBV18 and TRBJ1-3; 8 bases map to TRBD1. V dropped 0 bases and J dropped 1; count of bases not matched to a gene: 5. The germline CDR1 and CDR2 sequences are KGHSH and LQKENI. The CDR3 is 17 residues long. The CDR3 DNA sequence: TGTGCCAGCTCACCACCATCGCAGGGGGCATCTGGAAACACCATATATTTT. Translating gives CASSPPSQGASGNTIYF.

The CDR3 DNA reads TGTGCCAGCAGTGGGGACAGACGCTATGGCTACACCTTC. Its translation: CASSGDRRYGYTF. V gene TRBV2 combines with J gene TRBJ1-2; 7 nucleotides agree with TRBD1. The germline gives CDR1 SNHLY, CDR2 FYNNEI. V was pared by 4 bases and J by 4 bases, with 3 bases of the junction left unmatched. The CDR3 is made up of 13 amino acids.

The chain employs TRBV2 and TRBJ2-7; D may be TRBD1 (5 bases). CDR1 SNHLY and CDR2 FYNNEI come from the germline V gene. The CDR3 is 13 amino acids. V lost 8 bases to trimming and J lost 0 bases, with 11 bases between them. In nucleotides, the CDR3 is TGTGCCAGCTGGTTAGACAGCTCCTACGAGCAGTACTTC. Its translation is CASWLDSSYEQYF.

The gene calls are TRBV3-1 (or the pseudogene TRBV3-2) and TRBJ1-2; D call uncertain. The V end lost 0 bases, the J end lost 6 bases, and 11 bases lay between the germline ends. The CDR3 is made up of 14 amino acids. Germline V gene data show CDR1 as LGHDT and CDR2 as YNNKEL (reference sequence). CDR3: CASSQDWVRDGYTF. The CDR3 DNA sequence: TGTGCCAGCAGCCAAGATTGGGTGAGGGATGGCTACACCTTC.

The chain uses TRBV19 and TRBJ1-1, with TRBD1 identical over 7 bases. J gave up 5 bases and V 4 bases, and 7 bases lay outside the gene matches. The CDR3 runs to 14 residues. In germline, CDR1 is LNHDA, CDR2 SQIVND (reference sequence). DNA for the CDR3: TGTGCCAGTAGTAGCACAGGGGTACGGACTGAAGCTTTCTTT. Protein: CASSSTGVRTEAFF.

The chain couples TRBV10-3 to TRBJ1-6, with D unclear. V dropped 6 bases and J dropped 0 bases, with 12 bases sitting between them. CDR3 size: 16 residues. Germline V CDR1 and CDR2: ENHRY, SYGVKD. This CDR3 is CAISEVPDSYNSPLHF. As DNA, the CDR3 is TGTGCCATCAGCGAAGTACCAGACTCCTATAATTCACCCCTCCACTTT.

DNA for the CDR3: TGTGCCAGCAGTTCGGGAACCTGGGGGGCCAACGTCCTGACTTTC. This encodes CASSSGTWGANVLTF. The rearrangement uses TRBV27 and TRBJ2-6, with D tentatively TRBD2 (5 bases). The CDR3 is 15 amino acids. Germline V lookup: CDR1 MNHEY, CDR2 SMNVEV (reference sequence). V lost 4 bases and J lost 4, with 11 bases in between.

This clone has only one observation. V gene TRBV4-2 combines with J gene TRBJ2-3; D gene ambiguous. The CDR3 is 13 residues long. V was trimmed by 1 base and J by 3 bases, leaving 5 bases between them. CDR1 and CDR2 from the germline V gene are LGHNA and YNFKEQ. The chain's CDR3 is CASSQAVTDTQYF. DNA of the CDR3: TGTGCCAGCAGCCAAGCGGTAACAGATACGCAGTATTTT.

The chain carries TRBV7-9 and TRBJ2-3, with D tentatively TRBD2 (5 bases). The CDR3 totals 14 residues. Germline V gives CDR1 SEHNR, CDR2 FQNEAQ (reference sequence). V gave up 10 bases and J gave up 0 bases, with 14 bases separating them. The CDR3 loop reads CATSGRGSTDTQYF. In nucleotides, the CDR3 is TGTGCCACATCTGGCAGAGGGAGCACAGATACGCAGTATTTT.